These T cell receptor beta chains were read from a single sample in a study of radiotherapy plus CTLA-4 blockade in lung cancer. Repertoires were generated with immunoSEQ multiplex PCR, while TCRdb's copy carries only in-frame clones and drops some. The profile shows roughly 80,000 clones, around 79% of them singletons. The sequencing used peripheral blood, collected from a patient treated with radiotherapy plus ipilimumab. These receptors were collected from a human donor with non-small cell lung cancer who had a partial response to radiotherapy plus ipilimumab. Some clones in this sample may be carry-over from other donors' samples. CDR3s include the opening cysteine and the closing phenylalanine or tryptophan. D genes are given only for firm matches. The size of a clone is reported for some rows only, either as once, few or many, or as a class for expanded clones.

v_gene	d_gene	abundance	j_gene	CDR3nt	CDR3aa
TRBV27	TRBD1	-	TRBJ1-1	TGTGCCAGCAGCTACAGGGGACAGAACACTGAAGCTTTCTTT	CASSYRGQNTEAFF
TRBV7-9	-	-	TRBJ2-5	TGTGCCAGCAGCCCTTATCGAGGTAGCAGTAACCAAGAGACCCAGTACTTC	CASSPYRGSSNQETQYF
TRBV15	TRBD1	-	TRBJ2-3	TGTGCCACCAGCAGTCGGACAGGGGGCGGGACAGATACGCAGTATTTT	CATSSRTGGGTDTQYF
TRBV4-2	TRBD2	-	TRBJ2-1	TGTGCCAGCAGCCAAGGACTAGCGGGGGGGCGTTGGAATGAGCAGTTCTTC	CASSQGLAGGRWNEQFF
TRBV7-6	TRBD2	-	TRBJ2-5	TGTGCCAGCAGCTCAACTAGCGGGAGGGCCGTGTACCAAGAGACCCAGTACTTC	CASSSTSGRAVYQETQYF
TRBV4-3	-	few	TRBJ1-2	TGCGCCAGCAGCCAAGAACGACAGGTGTCTTACTATGGCTACACCTTC	CASSQERQVSYYGYTF
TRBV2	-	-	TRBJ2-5	TGTGCCACTTTACGAGAGCGGCAAGAGACCCAGTACTTC	CATLRERQETQYF
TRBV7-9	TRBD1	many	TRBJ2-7	TGTGCCAGCAGCATACAGGGGAAGCAGTACTTC	CASSIQGKQYF
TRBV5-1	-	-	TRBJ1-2	TGCGCCAGCAGCCCCCTGGGGAGCTATGGCTACACCTTC	CASSPLGSYGYTF
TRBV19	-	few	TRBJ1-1	TGTGCCAGTAGCCTCGGGGGGGGCACTGAAGCTTTCTTT	CASSLGGGTEAFF
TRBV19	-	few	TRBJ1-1	TGTGCCAGTAGTATAACGGAGACCACTGAAGCTTTCTTT	CASSITETTEAFF
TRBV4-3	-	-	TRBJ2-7	TGCGCCAGCAGCCAAGATCCGCGGCAGACCTACGAGCAGTACTTC	CASSQDPRQTYEQYF